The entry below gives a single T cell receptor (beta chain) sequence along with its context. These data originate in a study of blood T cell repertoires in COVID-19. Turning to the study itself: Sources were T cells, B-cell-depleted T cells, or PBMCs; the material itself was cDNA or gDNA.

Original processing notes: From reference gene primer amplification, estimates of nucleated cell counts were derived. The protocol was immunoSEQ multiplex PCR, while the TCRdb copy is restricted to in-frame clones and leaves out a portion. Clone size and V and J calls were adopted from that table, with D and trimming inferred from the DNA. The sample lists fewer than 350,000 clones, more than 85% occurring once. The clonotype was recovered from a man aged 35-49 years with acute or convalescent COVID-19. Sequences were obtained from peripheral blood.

The DNA for the CDR3 is TGCGCCAGCAGCGCACAGGGTGGCAATCAGCCCCAGCATTTT. Its protein product is CASSAQGGNQPQHF. The J gene is TRBJ1-5, the V gene TRBV5-1, with D possibly being TRBD1 (6 bases). Trimming took off 4 bases at V and 2 bases at J, with 10 bases between the two ends. Looked up from germline, CDR1 is SGHRS and CDR2 is YFSETQ. This CDR3 has 14 residues.